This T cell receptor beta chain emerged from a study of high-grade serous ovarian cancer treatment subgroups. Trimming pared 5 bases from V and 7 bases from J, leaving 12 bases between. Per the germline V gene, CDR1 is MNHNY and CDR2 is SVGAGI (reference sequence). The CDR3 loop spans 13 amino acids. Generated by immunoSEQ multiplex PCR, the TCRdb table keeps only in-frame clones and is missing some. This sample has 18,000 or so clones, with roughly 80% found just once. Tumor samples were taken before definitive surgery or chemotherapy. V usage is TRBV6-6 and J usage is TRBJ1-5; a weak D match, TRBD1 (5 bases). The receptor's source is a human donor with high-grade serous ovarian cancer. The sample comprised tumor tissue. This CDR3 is CASSGGIGQPQHF. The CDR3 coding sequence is TGTGCCAGCAGTGGGGGAATAGGGCAGCCCCAGCATTTT.